This entry is about one T cell receptor (beta chain). Its antigen is not known. The CDR3 contains 13 residues. Trimming cost V 5 bases and J 4 bases, with 9 bases left between them. CDR1 and CDR2 from the germline V gene are MGHRA and YSYEKL. This sample was included in a study of T cells in Graves' hyperthyroidism and ophthalmopathy. Study context: Peripheral blood was drawn at first diagnosis, prior to all treatment. General study results and limits: Most clonotypes expanded in thyroid above 0.001 were likewise present in blood.

RNA transcripts served as the template for amplifying TCR beta CDR3 regions. Using the HTBI primer set, a first-round RT-PCR was run on the TCR CDR3. TCRdb recomputed calls from the multiplex PCR reads with MiXCR, one row per CDR3 protein. This sample carries around 350,000 distinct CDR3 sequences, 13% to 15% of them seen once, and the ten largest clones take about 21%. The chain has TRBV4-1 and TRBJ1-3; D is undetermined. The TCR was taken from a woman in her fifties or sixties with Graves' ophthalmopathy. The material sequenced was blood. The CDR3 DNA follows: TGCGCCAGCAGCGGGGTCTCCGGAAACACCATATATTTT. Its protein product is CASSGVSGNTIYF.